This T cell receptor beta chain was sequenced in a study of cytomegalovirus exposure and HLA in healthy donors (dated by TCRdb to the late 2010s). With respect to the entire study: An earlier analysis of several hundred of the donors reported about 260 Gb of sequence data and approximately 120 million unique TCR beta sequences obtained from around 170 million T cells. Rather than using new phenotypic data, the later analysis identified candidate immune exposures from TCR beta sequences and from how often those sequences occurred across donors. The study aimed to test whether signatures of past pathogen exposure could be identified by cataloging public T cell receptors. HLA typing included class I and class II loci at four-digit resolution. A later genetic analysis used genome-wide SNP genotypes for about 55% of the 666 donors, treating that subset as a discovery cohort. Several DR-DQ haplotypes were handled as single units for association and clustering because linkage in the cohort was strong. To decide whether each TCR beta V gene segment behaved as functional or pseudogenic, an earlier analysis of 587 of the donors relied on high-throughput TCR beta sequencing. To study patterns of TCR occurrence, a later analysis re-analyzed previously published TCR beta repertoires from several hundred donors and added high-resolution HLA genotyping. Using immunosequencing, the study profiled T cell repertoires from fewer than 700 subjects and related those repertoires to cytomegalovirus serostatus. High-throughput TCR immunosequencing, statistical association of individual TCRs with disease status, and machine learning were combined to predict cytomegalovirus infection status. A separate validation cohort of 90 to 150 different subjects was used in addition to the roughly 670-subject first cohort. Of the 300 to 450 genotyped donors, about 80% fell in the genetic ancestry cluster associated with self-reported Caucasian donors. Typing coverage varied by locus: roughly 629-640 donors for A, B, C, DRB1 and DQB1; roughly 520 for DQA1; 606 for DPA1; approximately 470 for DPB1. All discovery cohort repertoires had been generated on a single sequencing platform. Approximately 300 gigabases of sequencing data and tens of millions of unique TCR sequences were included in an early release covering around 600 HLA-typed donors. Donor age, sex, ethnicity and CMV serostatus were collected together with the repertoire data. Among some 400 genotyped donors of the cohort, an average of about 240,000 unique TCR beta nucleotide sequences was sequenced per donor, of which 15% to 20% were non-productive. Paper-wide results and their limitations: Compared with equally common non-associated chains, HLA-associated TCR beta chains in a later analysis were more clonally expanded and had lower generation probabilities. In vitro tests confirmed that three of the cytomegalovirus-associated TCR beta chains recognize cytomegalovirus antigens. This cohort had only TCR beta chains sequenced, and the lack of alpha or paired-chain data limited which features could be detected. A further reported finding was that TCR beta sequences accurately predicted the HLA-A and HLA-B alleles for most subjects in the first cohort. In an earlier analysis of approximately 590 of the donors, most TCR beta V segments appeared in productive rearrangements about 87% or about 30% of the time, broadly matching IMGT annotations. Some IMGT-functional V segments, including TRBV6-2 and TRBV6-3, could not be distinguished by the 87-base-pair reads and were therefore excluded. Linkage disequilibrium might explain the correlated functional status among segregating V segments, but an unknown experimental factor could not be ruled out. Immune exposure information for the cohort was limited to CMV serostatus. The classifier was reported to diagnose cytomegalovirus status with high specificity and sensitivity in both the original cohort and the validation cohort. The earlier analysis of approximately 590 of the donors excluded around 17 rarely observed V segments, including chromosome 9 orphons, because counts were too low. Most TCR sequences were seen in very few donors, while some public TCRs were found in many individuals. Sequencing depth was assumed to be roughly uniform across donors in the presence/absence analyses, though that assumption may not hold. Strong co-occurrence of HLA alleles, especially DR and DQ, made assigning TCR associations to individual alleles difficult. In the study, 150 to 200 TCR beta chains were listed as associated with cytomegalovirus. A later analysis associated 15,000 or so TCR beta sequences with specific HLA alleles at a false discovery rate of 0.05. A later analysis found that TCR association rates varied across HLA loci, with DRB1 alleles showing the most associated TCRs and HLA-C alleles the fewest. A cluster of highly shared sequence variants was judged likely to be a technical artifact of the sequencing pipeline. The authors suggested that the approach could potentially be extended to other disease states and immunological phenotypes. In a later genetic analysis, a missense DCLRE1C variant was associated with V-gene and J-gene trimming of TCR beta chains, and the association was replicated in an independent cohort. According to a later genetic analysis, donors in an Asian-associated ancestry cluster had fewer N-insertions in productive TCRs than the approximately 650-donor mean. Because some donors lacked HLA typing at each locus, the association tests relied only on the typed subset. Most CMV-associated TCR beta chains appeared to be HLA-restricted in a later analysis, and the HLA associations seemed to be driven largely by CMV exposure. In a later analysis, several top co-occurrence clusters were reported to appear linked to parvovirus B19, influenza, CMV and Epstein-Barr virus.

Remarks on this clone: It has no known antigen specificity. Per-nucleotide qualities are absent, and no much larger clonotype sits a single base away.

Library construction relied on the immunoSEQ multiplex PCR assay. The multiplex PCR relied on a mix of 60 forward primers for TCR Vbeta segments and 13 reverse primers for TCR Jbeta segments. The CDR3 region of rearranged TCR beta genes was amplified from genomic DNA with a multiplex PCR assay. Amplified TCR beta libraries were sequenced as 87-base-pair reads on the Illumina HiSeq System. Per the authors' processing: In a later analysis, some 80 million unique TCR beta chains were counted across the roughly 670 repertoires, and roughly 11 million of these chains were shared by at least two donors. A nearest-neighbor algorithm error-corrected the raw reads and collapsed the reads into unique sequences, merging closely related sequences to remove PCR and sequencing errors. To assign V, D and J gene segments, CDR3 sequences were aligned to IMGT reference sequences. For a sequence to be retained, a match of at least six nucleotides to both a V gene segment and a J gene segment was required. A rearrangement counted as productive if the CDR3 had no stop codons and remained in frame with V and J, and every other rearrangement counted as non-productive. CDR3 was defined according to IMGT convention as the region running from the second conserved V-encoded cysteine to the conserved J-encoded phenylalanine. The earlier analysis of roughly 590 of the donors excluded any sequence lacking an unambiguous match to a single V gene segment. An earlier analysis of 587 of the donors classified V segments as functional when productive rearrangements were above 56.7% and as segregating when the standard deviation between donors was above 5%. A statistical classification framework was built to diagnose cytomegalovirus status from the catalog of TCR beta chain sequences. In a later analysis, TCR nucleotide sequences were compared against IMGT/GENE-DB human TR gene sequences so that V and J genes could be assigned. In a later analysis, CDR3 sequences and most-parsimonious VDJ recombination scenarios were assigned using the TCRdist pipeline. A later analysis defined each TCR beta chain by its CDR3 amino acid sequence plus V-gene family, and excluded reads lacking a unique V-gene family. In a later analysis, 450 to 600 highly shared, low-generation-probability nucleotide sequences were removed to address suspected cross-contamination and a sequencing artifact. For each public chain, a later analysis derived a clonal expansion index from normalized ranks of inferred template counts within each repertoire. A later analysis computed generation probabilities with a VDJ recombination model fitted to out-of-frame rearrangements, and checked the results against IGoR. Hypergeometric tests were used in a later analysis to score TCR-TCR, TCR-HLA and TCR-CMV co-occurrence, with a repertoire-size bias correction applied to the TCR pairs. In a later analysis, false discovery rates were estimated by permuting HLA or CMV assignments 20 times. In a later analysis, co-occurring TCRs were grouped with DBSCAN, and TCRdist sequence similarity was added when clustering was performed within HLA-allele-positive subsets. Co-occurrence clustering excluded repertoires with fewer than 30,000 or more than 120,000 public chains, plus five with anomalous nucleotide sharing. TCRdb took this table from immuneACCESS and kept in-frame rearrangements with V and J called. Such tables lack part of the clones; where checked against another copy, unresolved V genes explain under half of the gap, and the rest is unexplained. The V and J calls and clone size were taken over from that table, and D and trimming were inferred from the DNA. Recorded for this sample are under 200,000 clones; about 13% of them occurred a single time. The leading ten clones occupy approximately 8.4% of the sample.

From the cysteine through the phenylalanine, the CDR3 covers 14 amino acids. The sequence is cut down to CDR3 DNA, 42 bases in frame from base 1. CDR1 and CDR2, per the germline V gene, are SGHRS and YFSETQ. Ends trimmed: V by 6 bases, J by 0 bases; bases unmatched to a gene: 5. The cohort was made up of several hundred healthy bone marrow donors. At the time of sampling, every cohort member was nominally healthy, though immune exposures that went unrecorded were likely present. The donor tested CMV seropositive, placing the donor among the approximately 310 seropositive members of the cohort. Every donor gave a peripheral blood sample, and the peripheral blood mononuclear cells from that sample were used for TCR beta sequencing. The Qiagen DNeasy Blood Extraction Kit was used to extract genomic DNA from the blood cell samples.

Sequencing used PBMCs. Recombination joined TRBV5-1 with TRBJ1-1, with 7 middle bases fitting TRBD1. The clonotype comes from a man aged 50 to 60 in good health and CMV-seropositive. The DNA sequence is given as TGCGCCAGCACAACAGGGGCCTTGAACACTGAAGCTTTCTTT. This codes for CASTTGALNTEAFF.